The source of this TCR beta chain is a study of blood T cell repertoires in COVID-19. Assay used: immunoSEQ multiplex PCR; TCRdb lists only in-frame clones, some missing. In the table there are 150,000 to 200,000 clones, roughly four fifths of which are singletons. This CDR3 has 16 residues. Germline V lookup: CDR1 LNHNV, CDR2 YYDKDF (reference sequence). With 3 bases clipped from V and 7 bases from J, the junction kept 10 bases outside the gene matches. Recruited during active infection, patients (from Seattle) were subsequently followed longitudinally. The chain recombines TRBV15 with TRBJ2-3, with TRBD2 identical over 10 bases. This TCR was recovered from a woman in her seventies with COVID-19, enrolled during active disease. Sequencing input: peripheral blood. CDR3 nucleotide sequence: TGTGCCACCAGCAGGCCCCAAGCGGGAGGGCCATATACGCAGTATTTT. Its protein is CATSRPQAGGPYTQYF.